This is a list of T cell receptor beta chains from one sample in a study of CD8+ T cells in alopecia areata. Clones were read by immunoSEQ multiplex PCR, and TCRdb kept only the in-frame ones, dropping some. The table lists roughly 100,000 clones, just under 60% of them singletons. The sample was CD8+ T cells sorted from blood, taken at roughly week 58, from a patient treated with tofacitinib. All receptors come from a human donor with alopecia areata. CDR3s include the opening cysteine and the closing phenylalanine or tryptophan. Fields, in order: clone size, D gene, V gene, J gene, CDR3 DNA, CDR3 protein. The D gene is left open where the match is weak. Clone size is not always given. Where it is, it says once, few, many or a class for expanded clones.

>.|.|TRBV7-4|TRBJ2-5
TGTGCCAGCAGCTTAACTTGGCGGGGGACACAAGAGACCCAGTACTTC
CASSLTWRGTQETQYF
>.|.|TRBV10-2|TRBJ1-1
TGCGCCAGCAGTGAGTCATCGCCGAACACTGAAGCTTTCTTT
CASSESSPNTEAFF
>.|TRBD1|TRBV11-2|TRBJ2-1
TGTGCCAGCAGCTCCCGCCGGGACAGCAAATACAATGAGCAGTTCTTC
CASSSRRDSKYNEQFF
>.|.|TRBV5-6|TRBJ2-7
TGTGCCAGCAGCTCGGACGGGACGGGGGCTTACGAGCAGTACTTC
CASSSDGTGAYEQYF
>.|.|TRBV7-9|TRBJ2-1
TGTGCCAGCAGCTTAGGCGGTACCGAGCAGTTCTTC
CASSLGGTEQFF
>.|.|TRBV18|TRBJ2-1
TGTGCCAGCTCACCATCCCGCACGGATGAGCAGTTCTTC
CASSPSRTDEQFF
>.|.|TRBV9|TRBJ2-5
TGTGCCAGCAGTCCCGGAGGAGAGACCCAGTACTTC
CASSPGGETQYF
>.|.|TRBV29-1|TRBJ2-7
TGCAGCGTTCATTTGTCTCAGGGACGGGGTCTCTGCGAGCAGTACTTC
CSVHLSQGRGLCEQYF
>.|.|TRBV7-9|TRBJ2-7
TGTGCCAGCAGCTTAGAAGGTGTCGAGCAGTACTTC
CASSLEGVEQYF
>.|TRBD1|TRBV7-2|TRBJ1-5
TGTGCCAGCAGCCGAACGGGACAGGGTGGAAATCAGCCCCAGCATTTT
CASSRTGQGGNQPQHF
>.|.|TRBV12-5|TRBJ2-3
TGTGCTAGTGGTTTGCTCGGCGGGAGCACAGATACGCAGTATTTT
CASGLLGGSTDTQYF
>few|.|TRBV21-1|TRBJ2-7
TGTGCCAGCAGCAATCCTACGTCCTACGAGCAGTACTTC
CASSNPTSYEQYF
>.|.|TRBV29-1|TRBJ1-2
TGCAGCGCCGGCCAGGGCGAGGTCTATGGCTACACCTTC
CSAGQGEVYGYTF
>.|.|TRBV7-2|TRBJ1-1
TGTGCCAGCAGCTCCGCAGGGTGGAACACTGAAGCTTTCTTT
CASSSAGWNTEAFF
>.|.|TRBV29-1|TRBJ2-1
TGCAGCGCCATTGGGAATGAGCAGTTCTTC
CSAIGNEQFF
>once|.|TRBV4-1|TRBJ1-1
TGCGCCAGCAGCCAACCTATGAACACTGAAGCTTTCTTT
CASSQPMNTEAFF
>.|.|TRBV18|TRBJ1-5
TGTGCCAGCTCATTGGGAAAGGAGCCCGATCAGCCCCAGCATTTT
CASSLGKEPDQPQHF
>.|.|TRBV5-1|TRBJ2-2
TGCGCCAGCAGCTTGGACCCTCCGGGGCGGACCGGGGAGCTGTTTTTT
CASSLDPPGRTGELFF
>few|.|TRBV4-1|TRBJ1-2
TGCGCCAGCAGCCAAGCCCTGCCAGGGAGTTTAGCCTATGGCTACACCTTC
CASSQALPGSLAYGYTF
>few|.|TRBV29-1|TRBJ2-7
TGCAGCGTTGAATTCCAGGGAAGGGCTTACGAGCAGTACTTC
CSVEFQGRAYEQYF
>.|TRBD1|TRBV30|TRBJ1-1
TGTGCCGGTGACAGGGAAACTGAAGCTTTCTTT
CAGDRETEAFF
>.|.|TRBV29-1|TRBJ2-7
TGCAGCGTTGAGGGTAGTCAGACCACGGGCTACGAGCAGTACTTC
CSVEGSQTTGYEQYF
>.|TRBD2|TRBV2|TRBJ2-3
TGTGCCAGCAGACCTCTAGCGGACACAGATACGCAGTATTTT
CASRPLADTDTQYF
>.|TRBD2|TRBV2|TRBJ2-3
TGTGCCAGCGTAATGCGGGGGGATACGCAGTATTTT
CASVMRGDTQYF
>.|.|TRBV27|TRBJ2-7
TGTGCCAGCAGCCACCGGGGGTACAGCCACGAGCAGTACTTC
CASSHRGYSHEQYF
>.|TRBD2|TRBV7-8|TRBJ2-3
TGTGCCAGCAGCTTATTTCTAGCGGGGGGCACAGATACGCAGTATTTT
CASSLFLAGGTDTQYF
>.|.|TRBV19|TRBJ1-2
TGTGCCACCCGGCGGGTTTGGGGCTACACCTTC
CATRRVWGYTF